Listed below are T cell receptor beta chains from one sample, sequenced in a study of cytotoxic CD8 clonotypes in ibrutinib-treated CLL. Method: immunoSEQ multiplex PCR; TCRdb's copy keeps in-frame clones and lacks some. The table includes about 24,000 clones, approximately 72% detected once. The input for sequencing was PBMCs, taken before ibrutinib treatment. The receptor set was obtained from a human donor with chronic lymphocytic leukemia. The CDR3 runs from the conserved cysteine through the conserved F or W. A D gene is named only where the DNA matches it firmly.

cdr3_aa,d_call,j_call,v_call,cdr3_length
CASSTERYTDTQYF,.,TRBJ2-3,TRBV10-2,14
CASSVTSGRVAEQFF,TRBD2,TRBJ2-1,TRBV6-1,15
CASSLEGTGAEAFF,TRBD1,TRBJ1-1,TRBV11-2,14
CASSQGFSSYEQYF,.,TRBJ2-7,TRBV4-2,14
CASSQAGGLGTEAFF,.,TRBJ1-1,TRBV4-1,15
CASSLNSNTDGYTF,.,TRBJ1-2,TRBV5-4,14
CASGLWGGPYEQYF,.,TRBJ2-7,TRBV12-5,14
CASRGLQTPGNTIYF,.,TRBJ1-3,TRBV6-1,15
CASSSLSGGQGNTGELFF,TRBD1,TRBJ2-2,TRBV7-6,18
CASSSGLWQFF,.,TRBJ2-1,TRBV28,11
CASRGSGNTIYF,.,TRBJ1-3,TRBV6-5,12
CASSFRLTSTDTQYF,.,TRBJ2-3,TRBV5-1,15
CASSAGDGGYTF,.,TRBJ1-2,TRBV6-1,12
CASSPGLAGPFSVWGF,TRBD2,TRBJ2-7,TRBV5-1,16
CASNPSGGPQETQYF,TRBD2,TRBJ2-5,TRBV28,15
CASSLKLAGGFHTDTQYF,TRBD2,TRBJ2-3,TRBV2,18
CASSRLGQTSTDTQYF,TRBD1,TRBJ2-3,TRBV5-1,16
CASSEGTARNTEAFF,.,TRBJ1-1,TRBV25-1,15
CAWHKGRFYGYTF,.,TRBJ1-2,TRBV30,13
CASTPPGTSGRAQGYEQYF,TRBD2,TRBJ2-7,TRBV28,19
CASSQENPGERGYTF,.,TRBJ1-2,TRBV4-2,15
CASRAISGANVLTF,.,TRBJ2-6,TRBV4-1,14
CAWSVIGGSSYNEQFF,.,TRBJ2-1,TRBV30,16
CASSLSSPVETQYF,.,TRBJ2-5,TRBV7-2,14
CASSLDRTGAFF,TRBD1,TRBJ1-1,TRBV18,12
CASSLTAGELFF,.,TRBJ2-2,TRBV7-7,12
CASSPPAGRHEQYF,.,TRBJ2-7,TRBV18,14
CASSLAGGHYEQYF,.,TRBJ2-7,TRBV7-9,14
CASSLELLALNTGELFF,TRBD2,TRBJ2-2,TRBV5-4,17
CASSGTLKETQYF,.,TRBJ2-5,TRBV5-6,13
CASSPSSRRQSRANVLTF,.,TRBJ2-6,TRBV7-2,18
CASRSDRGSNNEQFF,TRBD1,TRBJ2-1,TRBV5-4,15
CASSEIRLGTYEQYF,.,TRBJ2-7,TRBV25-1,15
CASSRRQASYEQYF,.,TRBJ2-7,TRBV19,14
CAISGSSGTDTQYF,TRBD2,TRBJ2-3,TRBV10-3,14
CASRGLAEVFSYNEQFF,TRBD2,TRBJ2-1,TRBV2,17
CASSLIGREQYF,.,TRBJ2-7,TRBV7-2,12
CASSQDTGYNYGYTF,.,TRBJ1-2,TRBV4-1,15
CASSYDGTDHQHF,.,TRBJ1-5,TRBV6-5,13
CACSSRGQGRGGTEAFF,TRBD1,TRBJ1-1,TRBV30,17
CASNSGGGQETQYF,TRBD2,TRBJ2-5,TRBV2,14
CASSQESPLAGGTYSYEQYF,TRBD2,TRBJ2-7,TRBV4-3,20
CASSLLDNQPQHF,.,TRBJ1-5,TRBV6-5,13
CSVERSAKQYF,.,TRBJ2-7,TRBV29-1,11
CASSLDRGREAFF,TRBD1,TRBJ1-1,TRBV18,13
CASSKGVMNTEAFF,.,TRBJ1-1,TRBV21-1,14
CASRGESTNTGELFF,.,TRBJ2-2,TRBV2,15
CAWIPQGGNTEAFF,.,TRBJ1-1,TRBV30,14
CASSLRSASSDEQYF,.,TRBJ2-7,TRBV5-1,15
CASRLAGSSYEQYF,TRBD2,TRBJ2-7,TRBV10-2,14
CASSLTGLAGGSTDTQYF,TRBD2,TRBJ2-3,TRBV7-2,18
CASSSGLAGRQETQYF,TRBD2,TRBJ2-5,TRBV5-1,16
CASSGLGASGNTIYF,.,TRBJ1-3,TRBV5-1,15